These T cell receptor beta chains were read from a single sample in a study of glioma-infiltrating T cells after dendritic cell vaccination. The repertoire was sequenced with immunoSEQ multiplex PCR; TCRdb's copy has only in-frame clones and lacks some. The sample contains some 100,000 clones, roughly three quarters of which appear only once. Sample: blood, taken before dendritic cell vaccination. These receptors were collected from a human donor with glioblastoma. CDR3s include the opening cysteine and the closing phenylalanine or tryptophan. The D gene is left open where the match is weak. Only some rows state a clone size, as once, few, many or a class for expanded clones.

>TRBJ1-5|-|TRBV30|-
TGTGCCTGGAGTGCAGGGATTATGAGCAATCAGCCCCAGCATTTT
CAWSAGIMSNQPQHF
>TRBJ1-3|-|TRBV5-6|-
TGTGCCAGCAGCTCACCTAGACTCGGAAACACCATATATTTT
CASSSPRLGNTIYF
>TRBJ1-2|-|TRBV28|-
TGTGCCAGCAGTGGCGCGTGGGGGGACCGCGGTGGCTACACCTTC
CASSGAWGDRGGYTF
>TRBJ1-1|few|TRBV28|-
TGTGCCAGCAGTTCCGTCCAGGGGACTGAAGCTTTCTTT
CASSSVQGTEAFF
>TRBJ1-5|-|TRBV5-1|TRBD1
TGCGCCAGCAGCCCGGGACAGACTAATCAGCCCCAGCATTTT
CASSPGQTNQPQHF
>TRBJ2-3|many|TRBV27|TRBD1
TGTGCCAGCAGTTTATCGAGAGAGGGGGCAGATGATACGCAGTATTTT
CASSLSREGADDTQYF
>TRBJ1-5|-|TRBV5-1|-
TGCGCCAGCAGTTCGCTAGGGGGAAACCAGCCCCAGCATTTT
CASSSLGGNQPQHF
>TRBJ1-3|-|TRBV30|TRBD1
TGTGCCTGGAGTGTAGGGGGCCAGGGCTCTGGAAACACCATATATTTT
CAWSVGGQGSGNTIYF
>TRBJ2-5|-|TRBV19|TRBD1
TGTGCCAGTAGTTTAACAGGGGAAGAGACCCAGTACTTC
CASSLTGEETQYF
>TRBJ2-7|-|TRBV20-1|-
TGCAGTGCTAGCAGTCGGGACGAGCAGTACTTC
CSASSRDEQYF
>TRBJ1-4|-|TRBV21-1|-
TGTGCCAGCAGCAACTCGGGGGTTTCAACTAATGAAAAACTGTTTTTT
CASSNSGVSTNEKLFF
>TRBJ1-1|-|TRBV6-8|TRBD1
TGTGCCAGCAGTTACTCGATTCCGGGACAGGGGAGTGTCGCTGAAGCTTTCTTT
CASSYSIPGQGSVAEAFF
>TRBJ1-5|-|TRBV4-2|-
TGTGCCAGCAGCCAAGATGGGGAACAGGGCACTCAGCCCCAGCATTTT
CASSQDGEQGTQPQHF
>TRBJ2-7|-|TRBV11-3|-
TGTGCCAGCAGCTTAGATCCCCGGGGTTCGAGTTCGCTGGGATACGAGCAGTACTTC
CASSLDPRGSSSLGYEQYF
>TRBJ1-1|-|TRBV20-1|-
TGCAGTGCCTCGCGGACTGCAGAAGCTTTCTTT
CSASRTAEAFF
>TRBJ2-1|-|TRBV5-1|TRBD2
TGCGCCAGCAGCTTGACTAGCGGGACCTACAATGAGCAGTTCTTC
CASSLTSGTYNEQFF
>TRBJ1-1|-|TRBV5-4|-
TGTGCCAGCAGCTCCTCGCGGAACACTGAAGCTTTCTTT
CASSSSRNTEAFF
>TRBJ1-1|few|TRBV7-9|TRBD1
TGTGCCAGCGCAGGACAGGGAAACACTGAAGCTTTCTTT
CASAGQGNTEAFF
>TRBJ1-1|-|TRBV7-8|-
TGTGCCAGCAGCTTTAAACAGGGCACTGAAGCTTTCTTT
CASSFKQGTEAFF
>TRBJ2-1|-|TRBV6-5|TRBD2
TGTGCCAGCAGTTCCTTCGCTAGCGGGAACAATGAGCAGTTCTTC
CASSSFASGNNEQFF
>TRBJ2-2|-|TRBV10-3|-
TGTGCCATCAGCGAACTAGAGACCGGGGAGCTGTTTTTT
CAISELETGELFF
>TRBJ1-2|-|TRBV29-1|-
TGCAGCTCGCAGACAGGTTCTAACTATGGCTACACCTTC
CSSQTGSNYGYTF
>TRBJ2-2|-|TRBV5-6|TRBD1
TGTGCCAGCAGCCCGCTACGGACAGGGGGGAACACCGGGGAGCTGTTTTTT
CASSPLRTGGNTGELFF
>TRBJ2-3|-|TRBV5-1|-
TGCGCCAGCAGCTTAGCCGGGACAGATACGCAGTATTTT
CASSLAGTDTQYF
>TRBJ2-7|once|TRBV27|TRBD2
TGTGCCAGCAGTTTAGTAGCGGGGTATACCTACGAGCAGTACTTC
CASSLVAGYTYEQYF